This T cell receptor beta chain is drawn from a study of shared clonotypes between healthy human individuals. Measured with immunoSEQ multiplex PCR; TCRdb has only the in-frame clones, and not every one. The sample contains roughly 2,500,000 clones, 93% of which appear only once. Sequencing was done on a sample of naive CD4+ T cells from PBMCs. Subset of the sample: CD45RA+ positively selected. The sequence derives from a man aged 18-30 years in good health. Some clones in this sample may be carry-over from other donors' samples.

The chain's CDR3 is CASSFRQFNSNQPQHF. CDR3 nucleotide sequence: TGTGCCAGCAGCTTTCGACAGTTTAATAGCAATCAGCCCCAGCATTTT. The chain employs TRBV5-6 and TRBJ1-5; D is perhaps TRBD1 (5 bases). Germline loops: CDR1 SGHDT, CDR2 YYEEEE. V dropped 2 bases and J dropped 0 bases, with 12 bases sitting between them. The CDR3 spans 16 residues.